The clone carrying this T cell receptor beta chain was recorded a few times. Its antigen is currently unknown. Cultured CD4+ T-cell DNA underwent Oncomine TCR Beta short-read sequencing. Cultures of CD4+ T cells served as the source for extracting genomic DNA. MiXCR, applied by TCRdb to the PCR reads, yields one record per CDR3 protein. The table lists some 8,900 distinct CDR3 sequences, under 50% of them singletons. The treatment here: approximately 9-day PBMC culture with coronavirus spike peptide pools or control peptides (ViraFEST assay). The unexposed donor provided CD4+ T cells, which were taken before the COVID-19 pandemic (2011-2018). For ViraFEST, peptide pools expanded antigen-specific T cells, after which the TCRs were sequenced. This specimen belongs to a study of vaccination and CD4 T cells after COVID-19. Notes on the study in general: Median counts of SARS-CoV-2-reactive clonotypes increased from roughly 21 to 40; this difference was not significant.

V lost 5 bases, J lost 6 bases, and 17 bases lay in between. Germline V CDR1 and CDR2: MNHEY, SMNVEV (reference sequence). This CDR3 is 14 amino acids long. V gene TRBV27 combines with J gene TRBJ2-7, with D possibly matching TRBD1 (5 bases). The source of this sequence is a human donor in good health. Source material: CD4+ T cells from blood, cultured in vitro. CDR3 protein: CASSPPGRVGEQYF. CDR3 coding DNA: TGTGCCAGCAGTCCCCCAGGCAGGGTAGGCGAGCAGTACTTC.